The source of this TCR beta chain is a study of CD8 T cells in Susac syndrome. Study results and caveats: The number of individuals included in the study's TCR sequencing and HLA analysis was acknowledged as relatively small.

Peripheral blood CD8+ and CD4+ T cells were profiled by TCR beta sequencing. Through negative isolation, CD4+ and CD8+ T cells were obtained, while TEMRA cells were enriched using FACS. V gave up 0 bases and J gave up 7 bases, with 11 bases separating them. This CDR3 has 14 residues. Looked up from germline, CDR1 is MNHEY and CDR2 is SVGEGT. RNA totalling about 0.5 to 1 ug underwent reverse transcription with random hexamers. The authors amplified TCR beta CDR3 across 54 Vbeta and 13 Jbeta using immunoSEQ multiplex PCR. TCRdb independently ran MiXCR on the immunoSEQ multiplex PCR reads; one entry per CDR3 protein. The repertoire includes about 130,000 distinct CDR3 sequences, roughly 95% of them detected once, and around 0.12% sits in the top ten. With respect to this clonotype: Its cognate antigen is unknown.

The source material was CD4+ T cells from PBMCs. This sequence joins TRBV6-2 or TRBV6-3 and TRBJ2-3; D gene unclear. This sequence originates from a human donor in good health. The CDR3 loop reads CASSYSRVVHTQYF. The CDR3 DNA follows: TGTGCCAGCAGTTACTCTCGGGTAGTTCATACGCAGTATTTT.